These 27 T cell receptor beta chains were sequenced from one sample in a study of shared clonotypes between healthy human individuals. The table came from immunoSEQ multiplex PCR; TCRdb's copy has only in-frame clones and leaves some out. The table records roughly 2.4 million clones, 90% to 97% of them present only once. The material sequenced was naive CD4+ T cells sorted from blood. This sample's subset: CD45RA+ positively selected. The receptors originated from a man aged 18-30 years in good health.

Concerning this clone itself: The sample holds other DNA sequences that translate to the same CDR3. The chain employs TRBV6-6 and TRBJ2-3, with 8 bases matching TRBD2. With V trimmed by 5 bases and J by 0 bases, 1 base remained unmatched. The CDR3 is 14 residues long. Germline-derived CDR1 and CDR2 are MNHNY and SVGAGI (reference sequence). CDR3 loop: CASSPGGSTDTQYF. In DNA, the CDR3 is TGTGCCAGCAGTCCGGGGGGGAGCACAGATACGCAGTATTTT.

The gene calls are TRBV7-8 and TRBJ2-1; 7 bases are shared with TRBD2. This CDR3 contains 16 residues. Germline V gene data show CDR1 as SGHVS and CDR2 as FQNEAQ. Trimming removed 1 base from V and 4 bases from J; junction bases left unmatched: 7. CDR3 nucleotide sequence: TGTGCCAGCAGCTTAGAGTGGCGGGAGAGGTACAATGAGCAGTTCTTC. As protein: CASSLEWRERYNEQFF. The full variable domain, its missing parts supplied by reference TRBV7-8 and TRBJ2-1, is GAGVSQSPRYKVAKRGQDVALRCDPISGHVSLFWYQQALGQGPEFLTYFQNEAQLDKSGLPSDRFFAERPEGSVSTLKIQRTQQEDSAVYLCASSLEWRERYNEQFFGPGTRLTVL.

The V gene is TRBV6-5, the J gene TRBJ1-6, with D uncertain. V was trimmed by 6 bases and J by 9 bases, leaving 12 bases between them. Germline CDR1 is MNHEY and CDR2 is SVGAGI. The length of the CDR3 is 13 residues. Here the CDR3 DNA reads TGTGCCAGCAGCCCTTCGACGACTTCACCCCTCCACTTT. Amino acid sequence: CASSPSTTSPLHF.

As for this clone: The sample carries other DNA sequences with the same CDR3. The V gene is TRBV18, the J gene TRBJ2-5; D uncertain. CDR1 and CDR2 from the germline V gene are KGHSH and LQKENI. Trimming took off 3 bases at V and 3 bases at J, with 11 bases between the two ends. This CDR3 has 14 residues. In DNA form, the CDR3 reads TGTGCCAGCTCACCCCTACCAGGAAAAGAGACCCAGTACTTC. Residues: CASSPLPGKETQYF.

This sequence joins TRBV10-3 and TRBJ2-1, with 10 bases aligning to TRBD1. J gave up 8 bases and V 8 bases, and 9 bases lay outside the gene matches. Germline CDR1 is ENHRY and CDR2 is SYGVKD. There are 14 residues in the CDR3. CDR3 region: CAIQEDRGIHEQFF. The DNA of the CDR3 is TGTGCCATCCAAGAGGACAGGGGGATCCATGAGCAGTTCTTC.

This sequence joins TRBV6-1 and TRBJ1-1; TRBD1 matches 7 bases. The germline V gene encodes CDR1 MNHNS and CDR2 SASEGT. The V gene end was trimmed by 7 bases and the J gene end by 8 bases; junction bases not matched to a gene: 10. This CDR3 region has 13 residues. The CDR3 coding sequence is TGTGCCAGCACCTCCAGACAGGGTCGGGAAGCTTTCTTT. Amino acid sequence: CASTSRQGREAFF.

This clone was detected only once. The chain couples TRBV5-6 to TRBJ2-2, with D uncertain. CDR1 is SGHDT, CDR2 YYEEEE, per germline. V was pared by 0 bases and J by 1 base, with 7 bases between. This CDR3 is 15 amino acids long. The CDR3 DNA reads TGTGCCAGCAGCTTGGTTGGGCTGAACACCGGGGAGCTGTTTTTT. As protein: CASSLVGLNTGELFF.

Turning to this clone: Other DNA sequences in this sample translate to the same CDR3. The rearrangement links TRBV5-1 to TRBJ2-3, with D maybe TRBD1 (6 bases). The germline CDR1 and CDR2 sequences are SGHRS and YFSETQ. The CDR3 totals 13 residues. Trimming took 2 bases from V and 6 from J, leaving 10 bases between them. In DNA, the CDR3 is TGCGCCAGCAGCTTAGGGGGAACCGATACGCAGTATTTT. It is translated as CASSLGGTDTQYF.

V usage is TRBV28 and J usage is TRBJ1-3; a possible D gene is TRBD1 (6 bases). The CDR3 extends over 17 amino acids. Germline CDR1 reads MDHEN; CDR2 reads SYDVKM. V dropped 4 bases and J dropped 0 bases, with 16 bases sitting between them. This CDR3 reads CASSSPVQGASGNTIYF. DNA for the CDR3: TGTGCCAGCAGTTCCCCCGTACAGGGCGCCTCTGGAAACACCATATATTTT.

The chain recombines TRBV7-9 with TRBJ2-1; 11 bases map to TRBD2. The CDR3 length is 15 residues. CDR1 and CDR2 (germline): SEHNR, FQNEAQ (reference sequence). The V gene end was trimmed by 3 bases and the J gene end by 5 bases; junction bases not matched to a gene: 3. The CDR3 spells CASSFGLAGNNEQFF. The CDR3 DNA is TGTGCCAGCAGCTTCGGACTAGCGGGTAACAATGAGCAGTTCTTC. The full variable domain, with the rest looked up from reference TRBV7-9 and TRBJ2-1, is DTGVSQNPRHKITKRGQNVTFRCDPISEHNRLYWYRQTLGQGPEFLTYFQNEAQLEKSRLLSDRFSAERPKGSFSTLEIQRTEQGDSAMYLCASSFGLAGNNEQFFGPGTRLTVL.

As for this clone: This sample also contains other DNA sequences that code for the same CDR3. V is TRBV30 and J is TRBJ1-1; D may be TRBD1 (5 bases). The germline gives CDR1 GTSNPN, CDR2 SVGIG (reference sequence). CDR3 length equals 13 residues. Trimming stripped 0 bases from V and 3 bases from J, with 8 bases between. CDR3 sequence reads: CAWSVGGYTEAFF. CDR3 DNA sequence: TGTGCCTGGAGTGTCGGGGGGTACACTGAAGCTTTCTTT.

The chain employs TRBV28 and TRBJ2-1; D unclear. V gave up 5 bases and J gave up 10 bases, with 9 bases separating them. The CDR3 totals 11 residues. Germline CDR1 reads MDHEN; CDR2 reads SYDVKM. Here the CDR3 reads CASSAPREQFF. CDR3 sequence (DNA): TGTGCCAGCAGTGCTCCCAGGGAGCAGTTCTTC. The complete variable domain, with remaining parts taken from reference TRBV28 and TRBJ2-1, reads DVKVTQSSRYLVKRTGEKVFLECVQDMDHENMFWYRQDPGLGLRLIYFSYDVKMKEKGDIPEGYSVSREKKERFSLILESASTNQTSMYLCASSAPREQFFGPGTRLTVL.

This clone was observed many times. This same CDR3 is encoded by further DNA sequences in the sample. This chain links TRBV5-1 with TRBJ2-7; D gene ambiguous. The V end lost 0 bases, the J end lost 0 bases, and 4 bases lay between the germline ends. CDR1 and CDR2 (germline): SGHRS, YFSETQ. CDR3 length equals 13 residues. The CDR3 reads CASSLDNSYEQYF. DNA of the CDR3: TGCGCCAGCAGCTTGGACAACTCCTACGAGCAGTACTTC.

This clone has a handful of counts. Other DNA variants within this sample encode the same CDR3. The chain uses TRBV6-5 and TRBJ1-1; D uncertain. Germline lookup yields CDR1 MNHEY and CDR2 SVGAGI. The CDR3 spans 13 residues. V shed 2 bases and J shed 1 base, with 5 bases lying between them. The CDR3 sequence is CASSYTRNTEAFF. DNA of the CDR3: TGTGCCAGCAGTTACACCAGGAACACTGAAGCTTTCTTT.

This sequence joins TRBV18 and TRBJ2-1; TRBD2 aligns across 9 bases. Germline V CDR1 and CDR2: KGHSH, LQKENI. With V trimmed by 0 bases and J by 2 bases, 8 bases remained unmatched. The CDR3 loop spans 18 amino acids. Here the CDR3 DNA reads TGTGCCAGCTCACCACCGGGGAGCGGGGGGCCAGCCTACAATGAGCAGTTCTTC. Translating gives CASSPPGSGGPAYNEQFF.

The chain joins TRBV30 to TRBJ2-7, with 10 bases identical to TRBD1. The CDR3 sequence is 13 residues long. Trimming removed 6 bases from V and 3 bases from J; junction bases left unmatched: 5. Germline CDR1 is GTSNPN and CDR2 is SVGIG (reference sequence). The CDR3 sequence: CACSGTGVYEQYF. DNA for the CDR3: TGTGCCTGTTCTGGGACAGGGGTCTACGAGCAGTACTTC.

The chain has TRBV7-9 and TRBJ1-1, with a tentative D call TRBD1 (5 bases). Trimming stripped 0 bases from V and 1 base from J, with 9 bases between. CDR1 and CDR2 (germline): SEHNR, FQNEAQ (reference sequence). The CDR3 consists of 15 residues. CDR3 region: CASSLARQGNTEAFF. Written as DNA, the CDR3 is TGTGCCAGCAGCTTAGCGCGGCAGGGGAACACTGAAGCTTTCTTT.

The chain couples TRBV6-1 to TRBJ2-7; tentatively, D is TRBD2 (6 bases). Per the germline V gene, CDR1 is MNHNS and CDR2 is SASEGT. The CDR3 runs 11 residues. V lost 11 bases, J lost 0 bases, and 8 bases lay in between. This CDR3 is CASGDSYEQYF. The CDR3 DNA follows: TGTGCCTCGGGGGACTCCTACGAGCAGTACTTC.

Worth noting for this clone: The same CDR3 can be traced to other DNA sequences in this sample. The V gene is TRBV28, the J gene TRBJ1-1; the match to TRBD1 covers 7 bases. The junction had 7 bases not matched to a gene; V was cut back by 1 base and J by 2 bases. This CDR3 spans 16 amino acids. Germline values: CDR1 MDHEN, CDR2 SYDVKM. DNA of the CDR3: TGTGCCAGCAGTTTATCAACCGGGACAGTAAACACTGAAGCTTTCTTT. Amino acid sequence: CASSLSTGTVNTEAFF.

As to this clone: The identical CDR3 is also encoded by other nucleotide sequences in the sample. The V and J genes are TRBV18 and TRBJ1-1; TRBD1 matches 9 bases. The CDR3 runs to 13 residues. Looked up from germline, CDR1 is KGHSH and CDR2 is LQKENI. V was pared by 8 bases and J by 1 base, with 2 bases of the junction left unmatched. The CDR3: CASLDRGNTEAFF. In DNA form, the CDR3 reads TGTGCCAGCCTGGACAGGGGGAACACTGAAGCTTTCTTT.

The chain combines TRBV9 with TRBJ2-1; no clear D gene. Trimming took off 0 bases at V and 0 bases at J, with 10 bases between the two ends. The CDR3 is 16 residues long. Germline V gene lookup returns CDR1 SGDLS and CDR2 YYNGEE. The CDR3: CASSVDPQSSYNEQFF. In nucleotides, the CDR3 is TGTGCCAGCAGCGTAGACCCGCAGAGCTCCTACAATGAGCAGTTCTTC.

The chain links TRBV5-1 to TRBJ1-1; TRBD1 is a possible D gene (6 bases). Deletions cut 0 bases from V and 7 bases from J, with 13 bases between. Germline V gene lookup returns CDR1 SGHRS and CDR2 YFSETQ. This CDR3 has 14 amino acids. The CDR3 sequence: CASSLEGGTGEAFF. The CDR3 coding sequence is TGCGCCAGCAGCTTGGAAGGGGGAACGGGTGAAGCTTTCTTT. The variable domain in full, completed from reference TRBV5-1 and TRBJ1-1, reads KAGVTQTPRYLIKTRGQQVTLSCSPISGHRSVSWYQQTPGQGLQFLFEYFSETQRNKGNFPGRFSGRQFSNSRSEMNVSTLELGDSALYLCASSLEGGTGEAFFGQGTRLTVV.

The CDR3 sequence: CASSVLGAYSNQPQHF. CDR3 sequence (DNA): TGTGCCAGCAGTGTCCTGGGCGCTTATAGCAATCAGCCCCAGCATTTT. The genes are TRBV6-1 and TRBJ1-5; D is unresolved. CDR1 MNHNS and CDR2 SASEGT come from the germline V gene. The ends were cut back, 4 bases at V and 0 bases at J, with 13 bases in the middle. The CDR3 totals 16 residues.

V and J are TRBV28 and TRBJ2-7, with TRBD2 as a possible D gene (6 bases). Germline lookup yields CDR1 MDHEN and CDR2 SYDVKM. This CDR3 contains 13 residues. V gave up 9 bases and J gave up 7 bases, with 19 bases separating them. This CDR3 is CASWAGPRGEQYF. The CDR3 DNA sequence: TGTGCCAGTTGGGCGGGGCCTCGGGGAGAGCAGTACTTC.

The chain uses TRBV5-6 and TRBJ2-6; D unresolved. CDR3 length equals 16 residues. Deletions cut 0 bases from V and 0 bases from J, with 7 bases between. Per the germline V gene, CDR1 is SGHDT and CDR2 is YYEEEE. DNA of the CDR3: TGTGCCAGCAGCTTGGGCCTATCCTCTGGGGCCAACGTCCTGACTTTC. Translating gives CASSLGLSSGANVLTF.

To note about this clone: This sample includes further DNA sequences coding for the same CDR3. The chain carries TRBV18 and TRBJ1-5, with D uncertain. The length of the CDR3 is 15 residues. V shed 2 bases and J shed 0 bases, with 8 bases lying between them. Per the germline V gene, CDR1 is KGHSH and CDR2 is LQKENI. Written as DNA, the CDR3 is TGTGCCAGCTCACCAAACACCAATAGCAATCAGCCCCAGCATTTT. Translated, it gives CASSPNTNSNQPQHF.

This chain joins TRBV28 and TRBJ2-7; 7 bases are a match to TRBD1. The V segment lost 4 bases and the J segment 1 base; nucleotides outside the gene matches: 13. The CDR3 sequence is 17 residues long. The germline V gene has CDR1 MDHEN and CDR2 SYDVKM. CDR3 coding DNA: TGTGCCAGCAGTTACCGGACAGGTGTCGTGTGGTCCTACGAGCAGTACTTC. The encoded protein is CASSYRTGVVWSYEQYF.